Below are 29 T cell receptor beta chains sequenced from a single sample in a study of blood T cell repertoires in COVID-19. Repertoires were generated with immunoSEQ multiplex PCR, while TCRdb's copy carries only in-frame clones and drops some. This repertoire shows 200,000 or so clones, 79% found once; its top ten account for around a sixth. Source material: peripheral blood. These receptors were collected from a man aged 60 to 75 with active or convalescent COVID-19.

The rearrangement links TRBV12-3 or TRBV12-4 to TRBJ2-1, with 14 bases fitting TRBD2. Trimming cost V 8 bases and J 9 bases; bases outside gene matches: 3. The CDR3 consists of 13 residues. The CDR3 protein is CASRLAGGSEQFF. Written as DNA, the CDR3 is TGTGCCAGCCGACTAGCGGGAGGGAGTGAGCAGTTCTTC.

This clone showed up just a few times. The gene calls are TRBV2 and TRBJ2-1; 8 bases agree with TRBD2. Per the germline V gene, CDR1 is SNHLY and CDR2 is FYNNEI. This CDR3 is built from 13 residues. Trimming removed 7 bases from V and 4 bases from J; junction bases left unmatched: 3. CDR3 DNA: TGTGCCAGCACGAGCGGGAGTTACAATGAGCAGTTCTTC. Translated: CASTSGSYNEQFF.

This chain uses TRBV10-3 with TRBJ1-2, with D tentatively TRBD1 (5 bases). The CDR3 loop spans 16 amino acids. CDR1 is ENHRY, CDR2 SYGVKD, per germline. Between the trimmed V and J ends, which lost 0 bases and 4 bases, there was a span of 15 bases. The CDR3 DNA sequence: TGTGCCATCAGTGAGTCGGGGCAGGGTAACGGCTATGGCTACACCTTC. It codes for CAISESGQGNGYGYTF.

The V call is TRBV28, the J call TRBJ2-1; D possibly corresponds to TRBD1 (5 bases). Germline lookup yields CDR1 MDHEN and CDR2 SYDVKM. V lost 3 bases and J lost 3, with 9 bases in between. The CDR3 runs 14 residues. CDR3 amino acids: CASSFFRVYNEQFF. CDR3 coding DNA: TGTGCCAGCAGTTTTTTCAGGGTCTACAATGAGCAGTTCTTC. The full variable domain, with the rest looked up from reference TRBV28 and TRBJ2-1, is DVKVTQSSRYLVKRTGEKVFLECVQDMDHENMFWYRQDPGLGLRLIYFSYDVKMKEKGDIPEGYSVSREKKERFSLILESASTNQTSMYLCASSFFRVYNEQFFGPGTRLTVL.

This clone was counted a single time. This sequence joins TRBV7-2 and TRBJ2-7, with 13 bases aligning to TRBD2. The CDR3 has 17 amino acids. The V gene's germline CDR1 is SGHTA and CDR2 FQGNSA. After removal of 4 bases from V and 0 bases from J, the junction contained 6 bases not matched to a gene. Here the CDR3 DNA reads TGTGCCAGCAGCTCTGGGACTAGCGGGGCGAGCTCCTACGAGCAGTACTTC. Its protein is CASSSGTSGASSYEQYF.

This chain uses TRBV3-1 (or the pseudogene TRBV3-2) with TRBJ1-2, with D uncertain. The CDR3 sequence is 13 residues long. Germline CDR1 LGHDT, CDR2 YNNKEL (reference sequence). Deletions cut 3 bases from V and 3 bases from J, with 8 bases between. Here the CDR3 DNA reads TGTGCCAGCAGCCAGGCCCACGACTATGGCTACACCTTC. Protein: CASSQAHDYGYTF.

The chain combines TRBV18 with TRBJ1-4; D unresolved. V was shortened by 5 bases and J by 0 bases, with 10 bases between the two germline ends. The germline gives CDR1 KGHSH, CDR2 LQKENI. There are 15 residues in the CDR3. The CDR3 region is CASSFTGTTNEKLFF. The DNA of the CDR3 is TGTGCCAGCTCATTCACGGGGACAACTAATGAAAAACTGTTTTTT.

This clone came up once. The chain is built from TRBV28 and TRBJ1-4; TRBD1 matches 9 bases. V lost 4 bases to trimming and J lost 6 bases; unmatched junction nucleotides: 3. The germline CDR1 and CDR2 sequences are MDHEN and SYDVKM. The CDR3 has 14 residues. The CDR3 DNA is TGTGCCAGCAGTTCCGGGACAGGGCATGAAAAACTGTTTTTT. It translates to CASSSGTGHEKLFF.

J is TRBJ1-2 and V is TRBV19; TRBD1 aligns across 10 bases. V lost 5 bases, J lost 3 bases, and 6 bases stayed unmatched. The CDR3 runs 15 residues. Germline V gene lookup returns CDR1 LNHDA and CDR2 SQIVND (reference sequence). CDR3 coding DNA: TGTGCCAGTAGTTCACGACAGGGGGCTTACTATGGCTACACCTTC. This translates into CASSSRQGAYYGYTF.

The chain is built from TRBV28 and TRBJ1-3; TRBD1 matches at 9 bases. The V segment lost 5 bases and the J segment 4 bases; nucleotides outside the gene matches: 6. Germline values: CDR1 MDHEN, CDR2 SYDVKM. The CDR3 spans 15 residues. The CDR3: CASSPGDRVGNTIYF. The CDR3 DNA follows: TGTGCCAGCAGTCCGGGGGACAGGGTAGGAAACACCATATATTTT. Full variable domain (outside the CDR3, taken from reference TRBV28 and TRBJ1-3): DVKVTQSSRYLVKRTGEKVFLECVQDMDHENMFWYRQDPGLGLRLIYFSYDVKMKEKGDIPEGYSVSREKKERFSLILESASTNQTSMYLCASSPGDRVGNTIYFGEGSWLTVV.

V usage is TRBV7-2 and J usage is TRBJ2-5; no reliable D call. Trimming shortened V by 2 bases and J by 1 base, and 8 bases separated the two germline ends. Germline V gene sequence: CDR1 SGHTA, CDR2 FQGNSA. The CDR3 covers 14 residues. This CDR3 is CASSLMRSQETQYF. The CDR3 coding sequence is TGTGCCAGCAGCTTAATGCGGAGCCAAGAGACCCAGTACTTC. Full variable domain (missing parts from reference TRBV7-2 and TRBJ2-5): GAGVSQSPSNKVTEKGKDVELRCDPISGHTALYWYRQSLGQGLEFLIYFQGNSAPDKSGLPSDRFSAERTGGSVSTLTIQRTQQEDSAVYLCASSLMRSQETQYFGPGTRLLVL.

V is TRBV5-1 and J is TRBJ2-7; 10 bases are shared with TRBD1. The CDR3 is 14 amino acids. The germline V gene encodes CDR1 SGHRS and CDR2 YFSETQ. Germline trimming cut 4 bases from V and 3 bases from J; bases unmatched to any gene: 4. The CDR3 DNA sequence: TGCGCCAGCAGCAGGGGACAGGGGAACTACGAGCAGTACTTC. Its translation: CASSRGQGNYEQYF.

The chain joins TRBV7-2 to TRBJ2-4, with D hard to call. The V gene lost 1 base and the J gene lost 0 bases, with 7 bases spanning the gap. Germline-derived CDR1 and CDR2 are SGHTA and FQGNSA. CDR3 length: 15 residues. The CDR3 protein is CASSLGSLAKNIQYF. CDR3 nucleotides: TGTGCCAGCAGCTTAGGGAGTCTAGCCAAAAACATTCAGTACTTC.

The chain has TRBV18 and TRBJ1-4; D perhaps matches TRBD1 (5 bases). Deletions cut 5 bases from V and 4 bases from J, with 11 bases between. This CDR3 is 14 amino acids long. Germline V gene sequence: CDR1 KGHSH, CDR2 LQKENI. The CDR3 coding sequence is TGTGCCAGCTCAGAAGGGGCGAGTAATGAAAAACTGTTTTTT. This encodes CASSEGASNEKLFF.

Only a few counts were recorded for this clone. Other DNA variants within this sample encode the same CDR3. The J gene is TRBJ2-3, the V gene TRBV5-1, with 12 bases lining up with TRBD2. The CDR3 runs 14 residues. V lost 3 bases, J lost 6 bases, and 2 bases stayed unmatched. Germline loops: CDR1 SGHRS, CDR2 YFSETQ. CDR3 in DNA: TGCGCCAGCAGCTCGACTAGCGGGAGCGATACGCAGTATTTT. Amino acids: CASSSTSGSDTQYF.

This chain links TRBV24-1 with TRBJ1-1; TRBD1 is a possible D gene (5 bases). CDR1 and CDR2 (germline): KGHDR, SFDVKD. Trimming took 5 bases from V and 6 from J, leaving 18 bases between them. The CDR3 sequence is 15 residues long. The CDR3 loop is CATSVLREVFPEAFF. The CDR3, as DNA: TGTGCCACCAGTGTTCTCAGGGAAGTGTTTCCTGAAGCTTTCTTT.

The chain links TRBV25-1 to TRBJ2-7; 7 positions match TRBD1. V lost 3 bases to trimming and J lost 5 bases; unmatched junction nucleotides: 7. Germline V gene sequence: CDR1 MGHDK, CDR2 SYGVNS. The CDR3 is 14 residues long. The CDR3 sequence: CASSDGTGVHEQYF. CDR3 nucleotide sequence: TGTGCCAGCAGTGATGGTACAGGGGTCCACGAGCAGTACTTC.

This clone was counted a single time. J is TRBJ2-6 and V is TRBV15, with D uncertain. There are 17 residues in the CDR3. Germline V gene sequence: CDR1 LNHNV, CDR2 YYDKDF (reference sequence). Trimming removed 0 bases from V and 1 base from J, with 10 bases in between. The CDR3 coding sequence is TGTGCCACCAGCAGAGATCTAAGCTTATCTGGGGCCAACGTCCTGACTTTC. Amino acid sequence: CATSRDLSLSGANVLTF.

J is TRBJ2-6 and V is TRBV24-1, with D perhaps TRBD1 (6 bases). The CDR3 contains 17 residues. Germline V gives CDR1 KGHDR, CDR2 SFDVKD. The V gene lost 7 bases and the J gene lost 0 bases, with 15 bases spanning the gap. The CDR3 here is CATSGRTASSGANVLTF. The DNA for the CDR3 is TGTGCCACCAGCGGCCGGACAGCAAGCTCTGGGGCCAACGTCCTGACTTTC.

This chain connects TRBV5-1 to TRBJ2-1, with D tentatively TRBD2 (6 bases). Germline CDR1 reads SGHRS; CDR2 reads YFSETQ. V was trimmed by 5 bases and J by 8 bases, leaving 17 bases between them. CDR3 length equals 14 residues. The CDR3 spells CASRIGLPEDEQFF. The CDR3 DNA follows: TGCGCCAGCAGAATAGGACTACCCGAGGATGAGCAGTTCTTC.

This clone was recorded once. The J gene is TRBJ2-7, the V gene TRBV10-1, with a tentative D call TRBD2 (5 bases). The germline gives CDR1 WNHNN, CDR2 SYGVQD (reference sequence). The CDR3 consists of 10 residues. With 11 bases removed from V and 5 bases from J, the gap between germline ends came to 10 bases. CDR3 bases: TGCGCCTCCCCGAGGGACGAGCAGTACTTC. It encodes CASPRDEQYF.

DNA of the CDR3: TGTGCCAGCAACGGCAGGGTCTCCTACAATGAGCAGTTCTTC. Protein: CASNGRVSYNEQFF. The V gene is TRBV28, the J gene TRBJ2-1; the D gene is possibly TRBD1 (5 bases). The length of the CDR3 is 14 residues. Germline V gene data show CDR1 as MDHEN and CDR2 as SYDVKM. V gave up 7 bases and J gave up 0 bases, with 10 bases separating them.

The chain employs TRBV6-4 and TRBJ2-2, with 8 nucleotides matching TRBD2. Germline V gene data show CDR1 as MRHNA and CDR2 as SNTAGT. The V gene end was trimmed by 8 bases and the J gene end by 6 bases; junction bases not matched to a gene: 11. CDR3 size: 15 residues. The CDR3 spells CASPGEREWSGELFF. The CDR3 nucleotides are TGTGCCAGCCCAGGGGAGCGGGAGTGGTCCGGGGAGCTGTTTTTT.

This clone showed up just once. This sample includes further DNA sequences coding for the same CDR3. The rearrangement links TRBV9 to TRBJ1-2, with D unresolved. V was pared by 8 bases and J by 1 base, with 15 bases between. Germline CDR1 SGDLS, CDR2 YYNGEE. The CDR3 sequence is 14 residues long. The CDR3 sequence: CASTAGSGNYGYTF. In nucleotides, the CDR3 is TGTGCCAGTACCGCGGGGAGTGGTAACTATGGCTACACCTTC.

This chain joins TRBV7-3 and TRBJ2-3, with 14 bases identical to TRBD2. CDR3 size: 18 residues. The trim removed 5 bases at V and 3 bases at J, leaving 10 bases unmatched. Germline values: CDR1 SGHTA, CDR2 FQGTGA. CDR3 sequence: CASSEGLAGAGGTDTQYF. CDR3 bases: TGTGCCAGCAGCGAGGGACTAGCGGGAGCTGGGGGGACAGATACGCAGTATTTT.

Comment on this clone: The same CDR3 is also encoded by other DNA sequences in this sample. The V and J genes are TRBV25-1 and TRBJ1-5; 7 bases align to TRBD1. Unmatched junction bases numbered 5, after V lost 6 bases and J lost 3 bases. The CDR3 is 14 residues long. In germline, CDR1 is MGHDK, CDR2 SYGVNS. The CDR3 spells CASRETGFNQPQHF. CDR3 coding DNA: TGTGCCAGCAGGGAGACAGGGTTCAATCAGCCCCAGCATTTT.

The rearrangement links TRBV27 to TRBJ2-7; D possibly corresponds to TRBD2 (5 bases). The CDR3 sequence is 16 residues long. The V gene's germline CDR1 is MNHEY and CDR2 SMNVEV (reference sequence). V was shortened by 6 bases and J by 2 bases, with 20 bases between the two germline ends. CDR3 sequence reads: CASSPLGRTLTYEQYF. CDR3 bases: TGTGCCAGCAGCCCCCTGGGGAGAACACTCACCTACGAGCAGTACTTC.

The gene calls are TRBV5-1 and TRBJ2-3, with D perhaps TRBD2 (6 bases). Trimming shortened V by 4 bases and J by 1 base, and 16 bases separated the two germline ends. Germline CDR1 SGHRS, CDR2 YFSETQ. The CDR3 consists of 16 residues. CDR3 protein: CASSRSTAGRTDTQYF. The CDR3 coding sequence is TGCGCCAGCAGCCGTTCAACAGCGGGTCGCACAGATACGCAGTATTTT.

The chain links TRBV27 to TRBJ1-5; no definite D call. Germline V gene data show CDR1 as MNHEY and CDR2 as SMNVEV (reference sequence). Deletions cut 2 bases from V and 3 bases from J, with 8 bases between. This CDR3 region has 14 residues. CDR3 in DNA: TGTGCCAGCAGTTTAGGCGGGTCCAATCAGCCCCAGCATTTT. It yields the protein CASSLGGSNQPQHF.